This entry lists 9 T cell receptor beta chains sequenced from one sample in a study of human thymus T cells. Sequencing used immunoSEQ multiplex PCR; TCRdb keeps in-frame clones, though not all of them. The repertoire holds roughly 77,000 clones, approximately 95% seen once, with around 0.03% in the top ten. Resected material from corrective heart surgery provided the thymus tissue analysed. The source material was thymus tissue. The source is a girl under three years old with a congenital heart defect but otherwise immunologically healthy.

The table lists this clone with a few counts. The chain links TRBV2 to TRBJ2-7; 7 bases line up with TRBD2. V shed 2 bases and J 2 bases; nucleotides not matched to a gene: 9. CDR3 size: 16 residues. CDR1 SNHLY and CDR2 FYNNEI come from the germline V gene. This chain's CDR3 is CASSESGLGLPYEQYF. CDR3 DNA sequence: TGTGCCAGCAGTGAAAGCGGACTAGGGCTTCCCTACGAGCAGTACTTC.

This clone was detected once. The chain carries TRBV4-1 and TRBJ1-2; 7 bases line up with TRBD1. Germline lookup yields CDR1 MGHRA and CDR2 YSYEKL. Losses at the gene ends were 4 bases for V and 6 bases for J; bases not matched to a gene: 17. The CDR3 extends over 17 amino acids. The CDR3 protein is CASSPPMAPTGFNGYTF. In DNA, the CDR3 is TGCGCCAGCAGCCCCCCGATGGCCCCGACAGGGTTTAATGGCTACACCTTC.

This clone was detected a few times. The chain has TRBV6-5 and TRBJ2-2, with D perhaps matching TRBD1 or TRBD2 (6 bases each). V dropped 1 base and J dropped 3 bases, with 9 bases sitting between them. In germline, CDR1 is MNHEY, CDR2 SVGAGI. The CDR3 consists of 15 residues. The CDR3 sequence is CASSYFRGHTGELFF. The CDR3 DNA follows: TGTGCCAGCAGTTACTTTCGGGGGCACACCGGGGAGCTGTTTTTT.

This clone was recorded only once. The rearrangement joins TRBV7-3 to TRBJ2-7, with 7 bases matching TRBD2. V shed 1 base and J 7 bases; nucleotides not matched to a gene: 10. The CDR3 is made up of 15 amino acids. Germline values: CDR1 SGHTA, CDR2 FQGTGA. CDR3 sequence reads: CASSLSPAGRREQYF. CDR3 coding DNA: TGTGCCAGCAGCTTAAGCCCAGCGGGGCGTCGAGAGCAGTACTTC.

The chain couples TRBV2 to TRBJ2-3; 8 bases map to TRBD2. Germline trimming cut 6 bases from V and 2 bases from J; bases unmatched to any gene: 10. Looked up from germline, CDR1 is SNHLY and CDR2 is FYNNEI. This CDR3 region has 16 residues. CDR3 sequence reads: CASSSRTSGDTDTQYF. The CDR3 nucleotides are TGTGCCAGCAGCTCCAGAACTAGCGGCGACACAGATACGCAGTATTTT.

V gene TRBV12-5 combines with J gene TRBJ1-1, with a possible D match to TRBD1 (5 bases). V lost 2 bases and J 1 base, leaving 17 bases between the germline ends. The CDR3 totals 17 residues. CDR1 is LGHNT and CDR2 is FRNRAP in the germline V gene. CDR3 residues: CASGLPPRQNSNTEAFF. CDR3 DNA sequence: TGTGCTAGTGGTTTGCCCCCTCGACAGAACTCGAACACTGAAGCTTTCTTT.

This rearrangement joins TRBV6-5 to TRBJ2-1; no definite D call. Germline CDR1 reads MNHEY; CDR2 reads SVGAGI. CDR3 length equals 15 residues. V was pared by 0 bases and J by 3 bases, with 9 bases between. The CDR3 region has the DNA TGTGCCAGCAGTTACTCGAGCAGTAGCTACAATGAGCAGTTCTTC. It specifies CASSYSSSSYNEQFF.

CDR3 sequence reads: CASSPGRRLAGEQTQYF. For the CDR3, the DNA is TGTGCCAGCAGCCCGGGAAGGAGACTAGCGGGAGAGCAGACCCAGTACTTC. V gene TRBV27 combines with J gene TRBJ2-5, with 12 positions matching TRBD2. Germline V gene lookup returns CDR1 MNHEY and CDR2 SMNVEV (reference sequence). The J segment lost 6 bases and the V segment lost 6 bases, leaving 14 bases of the junction unmatched. This CDR3 comprises 17 residues.

CDR3 sequence (DNA): TGTGCCAGCAGTGGTGAGGGACTAGCGGGAGAAGCGCAGTACTTC. Translating it yields CASSGEGLAGEAQYF. The chain employs TRBV25-1 and TRBJ2-7, with 14 nucleotides matching TRBD2. Per germline, CDR1 MGHDK and CDR2 SYGVNS. The CDR3 is made up of 15 amino acids. J lost 9 bases, V lost 4 bases, and 8 bases had no gene match.